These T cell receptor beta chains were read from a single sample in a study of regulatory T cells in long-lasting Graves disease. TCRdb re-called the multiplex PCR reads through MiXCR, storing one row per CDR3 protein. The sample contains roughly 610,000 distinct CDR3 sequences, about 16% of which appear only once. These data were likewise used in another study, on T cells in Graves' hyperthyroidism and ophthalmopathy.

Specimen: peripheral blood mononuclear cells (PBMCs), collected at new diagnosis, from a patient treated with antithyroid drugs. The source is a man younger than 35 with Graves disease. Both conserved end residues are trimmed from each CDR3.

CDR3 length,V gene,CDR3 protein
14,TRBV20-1,SARDLSLPRDTEAF
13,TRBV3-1,ASSPLKGLGTEAF
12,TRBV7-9,ASSGASGVYEQY
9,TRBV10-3,ATRTTNEQF
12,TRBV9,ASTKTGGATEAF
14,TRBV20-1,SAREGGRKSNQPQH
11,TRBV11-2,ASSPALGGNQY
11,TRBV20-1,SAPVGAPDTQY
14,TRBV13,ASSLGLRDRTDTQY
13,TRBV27,ASSFGNRVSYEQY
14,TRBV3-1,ASSQVYRTSYTEAF
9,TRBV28,ASIGGNEAF
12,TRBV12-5,ASGLAGWQETQY
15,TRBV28,ASSFALGSLSDYGYT
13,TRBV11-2,ASSLLDRGNTEAF
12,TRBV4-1,ASSLGTLSYEQY
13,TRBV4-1,ASSQDMGVAGQQF
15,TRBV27,ASSRTPSGTSTDTQY
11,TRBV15,ATSRQSTDTQY
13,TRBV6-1,ASSRPRLSDSPLH
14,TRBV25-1,ASSERGEIPDSPLH
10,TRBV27,ASRTRQGEAF
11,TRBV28,ATRASGKETQY
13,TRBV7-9,ASSETSDTNYGYT
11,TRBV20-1,SLTGGVGDTQY
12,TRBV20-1,SARGSRASEKLF
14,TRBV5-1,ASSLADNGNTDTQY
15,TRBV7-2,ASSLESAMISYNEQF
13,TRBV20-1,SARDAGRIQETQY